What follows are 25 T cell receptor beta chains derived from one specimen sequenced in a study of T cell responses to AZD1222 COVID-19 vaccine (TCRdb year 2021). The protocol used for the library was the immunoSEQ multiplex PCR assay. The clones in this table, taken by TCRdb from immuneACCESS, are in-frame only. Not every clone is retained; where verified, under half of the shortfall comes from an unresolved V gene, and the cause of the rest is unknown. In this sample the table shows 150,000 to 180,000 clones, more than 90% of which occur a single time. The ten top clones hold approximately 20% of the sample. This specimen's time point label, interpreted: baseline before first vaccination. The specimen was peripheral blood, collected on day 0 of AZD1222 vaccination. The receptors shown here come from an adult in good health.

This clone was picked up one time. The chain uses TRBV24-1 and TRBJ2-3; 8 bases line up with TRBD1. The germline V gene encodes CDR1 KGHDR and CDR2 SFDVKD. This CDR3 contains 15 residues. The junction had 7 bases not matched to a gene; V was cut back by 3 bases and J by 6 bases. This CDR3 is CATSDLGRQGDTQYF. The CDR3 nucleotides read TGTGCCACCAGTGATCTAGGACGACAGGGGGATACGCAGTATTTT.

V and J are TRBV27 and TRBJ2-7; D gene ambiguous. The germline CDR1 and CDR2 sequences are MNHEY and SMNVEV (reference sequence). Between the trimmed V and J ends, which lost 3 bases and 0 bases, there was a span of 15 bases. This CDR3 is built from 16 residues. CDR3 DNA sequence: TGTGCCAGCAGTTTTCTAGGATCAGGAAGCTCCTACGAGCAGTACTTC. Translation: CASSFLGSGSSYEQYF.

The rearrangement uses TRBV9 and TRBJ1-6, with no clear D. This CDR3 comprises 15 residues. Germline loops: CDR1 SGDLS, CDR2 YYNGEE. Deletions cut 0 bases from V and 10 bases from J, with 14 bases between. CDR3 coding DNA: TGTGCCAGCAGCGTAGGAAGGTTAAAGGGATCACCCCTCCACTTT. Translation: CASSVGRLKGSPLHF.

This chain connects TRBV30 to TRBJ1-2; D remains unclear. The length of the CDR3 is 12 residues. Germline CDR1 and CDR2: GTSNPN and SVGIG (reference sequence). Trimming took 1 base from V and 7 from J, leaving 10 bases between them. The CDR3 reads CAWSGPGRGYTF. The DNA for the CDR3 is TGTGCCTGGAGTGGACCAGGACGTGGCTACACCTTC.

The rearrangement links TRBV19 to TRBJ1-5; the match to TRBD1 covers 7 bases. This CDR3 has 15 residues. Looked up from germline, CDR1 is LNHDA and CDR2 is SQIVND (reference sequence). V shed 1 base and J 6 bases; nucleotides not matched to a gene: 6. The CDR3 spells CASSIGQGYAQPQHF. In nucleotides, the CDR3 is TGTGCCAGTAGTATAGGACAGGGCTACGCTCAGCCCCAGCATTTT.

V usage is TRBV18 and J usage is TRBJ1-2; TRBD1 matches 7 bases. Unmatched junction bases numbered 7, after V lost 3 bases and J lost 3 bases. The CDR3 runs 15 residues. CDR1 and CDR2 from the germline V gene are KGHSH and LQKENI. In nucleotides, the CDR3 is TGTGCCAGCTCACCCTCAAGGGGGCCCGACTATGGCTACACCTTC. Amino acid sequence: CASSPSRGPDYGYTF.

The chain combines TRBV3-1 (or the pseudogene TRBV3-2) with TRBJ2-7; D is uncertain. Germline V lookup: CDR1 LGHDT, CDR2 YNNKEL (reference sequence). This CDR3 has 13 amino acids. V gave up 2 bases and J gave up 4 bases, with 9 bases separating them. The CDR3 sequence: CASSQFGKYEQYF. The DNA of the CDR3 is TGTGCCAGCAGCCAATTTGGGAAGTACGAGCAGTACTTC.

The rearrangement uses TRBV10-1 and TRBJ2-5; TRBD2 aligns across 9 bases. This CDR3 contains 15 residues. J was trimmed by 5 bases and V by 4 bases; bases with no gene match: 8. The germline gives CDR1 WNHNN, CDR2 SYGVQD (reference sequence). The CDR3 protein is CASSVERGARETQYF. In DNA form, the CDR3 reads TGCGCCAGCAGTGTGGAGCGGGGGGCTCGGGAGACCCAGTACTTC.

The V and J genes are TRBV18 and TRBJ1-6, with D hard to call. The germline CDR1 and CDR2 sequences are KGHSH and LQKENI. The V gene lost 3 bases and the J gene lost 0 bases, with 9 bases spanning the gap. CDR3 length: 16 amino acids. The CDR3 here is CASSPEPSSYNSPLHF. The CDR3 DNA reads as TGTGCCAGCTCACCGGAACCCAGCTCCTATAATTCACCCCTCCACTTT. Based on the CDR3 plus reference TRBV18 and TRBJ1-6, the full variable domain is NAGVMQNPRHLVRRRGQEARLRCSPMKGHSHVYWYRQLPEEGLKFMVYLQKENIIDESGMPKERFSAEFPKEGPSILRIQQVVRGDSAAYFCASSPEPSSYNSPLHFGNGTRLTVT.

This chain uses TRBV18 with TRBJ1-2; 9 nucleotides line up with TRBD1. This CDR3 comprises 19 residues. V lost 0 bases and J lost 4; bases outside the gene matches: 15. Germline loops: CDR1 KGHSH, CDR2 LQKENI. This CDR3 is CASSPPSWRTGDLSYGYTF. CDR3 bases: TGTGCCAGCTCACCACCGTCCTGGAGGACAGGGGACCTCTCCTATGGCTACACCTTC.

This sequence joins TRBV27 and TRBJ1-2, with 7 bases aligning to TRBD1. Germline V lookup: CDR1 MNHEY, CDR2 SMNVEV (reference sequence). The CDR3 length is 14 residues. J gave up 8 bases and V 7 bases, and 13 bases lay outside the gene matches. CDR3 DNA sequence: TGTGCCAGCACAGACAGGGACGGGCTCAGGGGCTACACCTTC. It is translated as CASTDRDGLRGYTF.

This chain uses TRBV7-8 with TRBJ1-4; possibly TRBD1 for D (5 bases). The V and J ends lost 1 base and 11 bases respectively, with 14 bases between them. This CDR3 has 14 amino acids. Germline V gene lookup returns CDR1 SGHVS and CDR2 FQNEAQ. CDR3 residues: CASSLEAAPGKLFF. CDR3 nucleotide sequence: TGTGCCAGCAGCTTAGAGGCAGCCCCAGGGAAACTGTTTTTT. The variable domain in full, with the rest retrieved from reference TRBV7-8 and TRBJ1-4, is GAGVSQSPRYKVAKRGQDVALRCDPISGHVSLFWYQQALGQGPEFLTYFQNEAQLDKSGLPSDRFFAERPEGSVSTLKIQRTQQEDSAVYLCASSLEAAPGKLFFGSGTQLSVL.

The chain recombines TRBV14 with TRBJ2-5, with 7 positions matching TRBD1. V trimming: 3 bases; J trimming: 3 bases; junction bases outside the gene matches: 10. Germline V gives CDR1 SGHDN, CDR2 FVKESK. This CDR3 is built from 16 residues. Here the CDR3 reads CASSHRGTAREETQYF. The CDR3 DNA reads TGTGCCAGCAGCCACCGAGGGACAGCCAGGGAAGAGACCCAGTACTTC.

The V gene is TRBV4-3, the J gene TRBJ2-7; TRBD1 matches 8 bases. The CDR3 consists of 16 residues. With V trimmed by 3 bases and J by 4 bases, 11 bases remained unmatched. Per germline, CDR1 LGHNA and CDR2 YSLEER. CDR3: CASSQAGQGPIYEQYF. DNA of the CDR3: TGCGCCAGCAGCCAGGCAGGACAGGGCCCGATATACGAGCAGTACTTC.

The chain recombines TRBV12-3 or TRBV12-4 with TRBJ1-5, with D possibly TRBD1 on 6 matching bases. V was trimmed by 6 bases and J by 6 bases, leaving 12 bases between them. There are 13 residues in the CDR3. The chain's CDR3 is CASRGQSGQPQHF. CDR3 nucleotides: TGTGCCAGCAGAGGACAGTCTGGTCAGCCCCAGCATTTT.

This chain joins TRBV19 and TRBJ2-1; D remains unclear. CDR3 length: 16 residues. The V and J ends lost 3 bases and 2 bases respectively, with 14 bases between them. Germline CDR1 LNHDA, CDR2 SQIVND (reference sequence). The CDR3 protein is CASSITARIAYNEQFF. The CDR3, as DNA: TGTGCCAGTAGTATTACGGCCCGGATAGCCTACAATGAGCAGTTCTTC.

The rearrangement joins TRBV5-1 to TRBJ2-1; TRBD2 matches at 7 bases. Germline assignment: CDR1 SGHRS and CDR2 YFSETQ. Trimming cost V 0 bases and J 3 bases; bases outside gene matches: 3. CDR3 length: 15 amino acids. CDR3 sequence reads: CASSLVTSIYNEQFF. The CDR3 nucleotides read TGCGCCAGCAGCTTGGTGACTAGCATCTACAATGAGCAGTTCTTC.

This chain links TRBV6-1 with TRBJ2-5, with TRBD1 identical over 9 bases. Looked up from germline, CDR1 is MNHNS and CDR2 is SASEGT. The CDR3 sequence is 15 residues long. V trimming: 3 bases; J trimming: 3 bases; junction bases outside the gene matches: 5. This CDR3 is CASSDPGTGKETQYF. Written as DNA, the CDR3 is TGTGCCAGCAGTGACCCCGGGACAGGGAAAGAGACCCAGTACTTC.

The V call is TRBV7-2, the J call TRBJ1-4; D is uncertain. The germline CDR1 and CDR2 sequences are SGHTA and FQGNSA. V was trimmed by 3 bases and J by 5 bases, leaving 10 bases between them. This CDR3 comprises 14 residues. For the CDR3, the DNA is TGTGCCAGCAGCTTTTCGGGATCCAATGAAAAACTGTTTTTT. Translating gives CASSFSGSNEKLFF.

The J gene is TRBJ1-6, the V gene TRBV10-2, with D perhaps matching TRBD1 (6 bases). Trimming took 6 bases from V and 6 from J, leaving 15 bases between them. CDR3 size: 15 residues. Per the germline V gene, CDR1 is WSHSY and CDR2 is SAAADI. CDR3 region: CASSETTGPNSPLHF. The CDR3 nucleotides read TGCGCCAGCAGCGAAACGACAGGCCCTAATTCACCCCTCCACTTT.

This chain's CDR3 is CASSRTGVGANVLTF. Written as DNA, the CDR3 is TGTGCCAGCAGCCGGACAGGGGTCGGGGCCAACGTCCTGACTTTC. The chain recombines TRBV27 with TRBJ2-6, with 9 bases lining up with TRBD1. CDR1 MNHEY and CDR2 SMNVEV come from the germline V gene (reference sequence). V lost 6 bases and J lost 4; bases outside the gene matches: 4. This CDR3 is 15 amino acids long.

This clone was detected once. The chain joins TRBV5-4 to TRBJ1-6, with 7 bases aligning to TRBD1. The CDR3 length is 15 residues. The V and J ends lost 4 bases and 8 bases, in that order; junction bases with no gene match: 9. The germline V gene encodes CDR1 SGHNT and CDR2 YYREEE (reference sequence). This CDR3 is CASSQKTGSYSPLHF. In DNA, the CDR3 is TGTGCCAGCAGCCAAAAGACAGGGAGTTATTCACCCCTCCACTTT.

The rearrangement uses TRBV10-3 and TRBJ1-4; D uncertain. CDR3 size: 14 residues. Germline values: CDR1 ENHRY, CDR2 SYGVKD. Trimming removed 10 bases from V and 7 bases from J, with 19 bases in between. CDR3 amino acids: CASTYLLPPEKLFF. Written as DNA, the CDR3 is TGTGCCAGTACTTACCTCCTACCCCCTGAAAAACTGTTTTTT.

V is TRBV24-1 and J is TRBJ1-2; D gene ambiguous. The V end lost 0 bases, the J end lost 8 bases, and 6 bases lay between the germline ends. In germline, CDR1 is KGHDR, CDR2 SFDVKD. The CDR3 loop spans 12 amino acids. The CDR3 region has the DNA TGTGCCACCAGTGATTTGACAGAGGGCTACACCTTC. Its protein product is CATSDLTEGYTF.

The chain combines TRBV9 with TRBJ1-6; 7 bases fit TRBD1. Per the germline V gene, CDR1 is SGDLS and CDR2 is YYNGEE. Trimming took 0 bases from V and 5 from J; bases not matched to a gene: 5. This CDR3 is built from 16 residues. In nucleotides, the CDR3 is TGTGCCAGCAGCGTAGAGGGGGCCGGTAATAATTCACCCCTCCACTTT. Protein product: CASSVEGAGNNSPLHF. Supplemented by reference TRBV9 and TRBJ1-6, the full variable domain reads DSGVTQTPKHLITATGQRVTLRCSPRSGDLSVYWYQQSLDQGLQFLIQYYNGEERAKGNILERFSAQQFPDLHSELNLSSLELGDSALYFCASSVEGAGNNSPLHFGNGTRLTVT.